The clone carrying this TCR beta chain appeared many times. The data are from a study of OX40 agonist ivuxolimab in advanced cancers. Study-wide context: Administration of intravenous ivuxolimab to patients occurred every 2 weeks at 0.01 to 10 mg/kg.

Method: immunoSEQ multiplex PCR; TCRdb's copy keeps in-frame clones and lacks some. This table holds tens of thousands of clones, approximately 79% found once. The CDR3 sequence is 14 residues long. Germline CDR1 LGHNA, CDR2 YSLEER. Trimming cost V 3 bases and J 6 bases; bases outside gene matches: 8. Sequences were derived from CD4+ or CD8+ T cells sorted from blood, sampled in a trial of the OX40 agonist ivuxolimab. The V gene is TRBV4-3, the J gene TRBJ2-7; 7 bases fit TRBD1. The receptor comes from an adult with an advanced solid tumor such as melanoma, head and neck, liver or kidney cancer. CDR3 residues: CASSQLTGDAEQYF. DNA for the CDR3: TGCGCCAGCAGCCAGTTAACAGGGGATGCCGAGCAGTACTTC.